This T cell receptor (beta chain) was sequenced for a study of shared clonotypes between healthy human individuals. Some clones are missing from TCRdb's copy, which holds only in-frame ones; the method was immunoSEQ multiplex PCR. Of 550,000 to 650,000 clones listed, approximately 96% are singletons. On this clone: Its target is unknown.

Whole-study results and caveats: Rarefaction indicated that sorted-subset sequencing remained incomplete although depth was large. Shared clonotypes across all four donors exceeded non-shared ones in generation probability. Tissue TCR repertoires likely differ from these blood-only repertoires.

This CDR3 spans 18 amino acids. The V end was cut by 4 bases, the J end by 3 bases, with 25 bases between. Germline V CDR1 and CDR2: MNHNS, SASEGT. CD45RO-negative, CCR7-selected cells formed the naive CD8 fraction, which excluded terminally differentiated effector memory CD45RA+ cells. The sequencing sample was made of naive CD8+ T cells sorted from blood. V gene TRBV6-1 combines with J gene TRBJ2-7, with D possibly being TRBD1 or TRBD2 (5 bases each). This sequence was found in a woman in her twenties or thirties in good health. The CDR3 DNA is TGTGCCAGCAGTGCTTCGGTCAATCCCGGGACGGTATACTACGAGCAGTACTTC. It is translated as CASSASVNPGTVYYEQYF.